Shown below are 8 T cell receptor beta chains from a single sample sequenced in a study of patients and donors after allogeneic stem cell transplantation. TCRdb re-called the RT-PCR reads through MiXCR, storing one row per CDR3 protein. Of about 31,000 distinct CDR3 sequences listed, 6.8% are singletons. The sequenced sample consisted of blood, either unsorted or a sorted T cell fraction (not recorded which). The receptors shown here come from a human donor who was either an allogeneic HSCT recipient or a stem cell or donor lymphocyte infusion donor (not recorded which). It is not recorded whose cells these are; they may come from a transplant donor.

There are many counts of this clonotype. The gene calls are TRBV7-9 and TRBJ1-3; maybe TRBD1 (5 bases). The CDR3 contains 16 residues. CDR1 SEHNR and CDR2 FQNEAQ come from the germline V gene (reference sequence). V was cut by 1 base and J by 4 bases, with 14 bases left in between. The CDR3 protein is CASSLGGTADGNTIYF. The DNA of the CDR3 is TGTGCCAGCAGCTTAGGTGGGACCGCGGACGGAAACACCATATATTTT.

Ten or more counts support this clonotype. The rearrangement uses TRBV7-9 and TRBJ2-1; TRBD1 is a possible D gene (6 bases). The CDR3 runs 16 residues. Trimming pared 4 bases from V and 0 bases from J, leaving 13 bases between. The V gene's germline CDR1 is SEHNR and CDR2 FQNEAQ (reference sequence). The CDR3 reads CASSSEQGHSYNEQFF. DNA for the CDR3: TGTGCCAGCAGCTCAGAACAGGGCCACTCCTACAATGAGCAGTTCTTC.

This clonotype turned up a few times. CDR3 loop: CASSPLVTDEQYF. CDR3 DNA: TGTGCCAGCTCACCACTGGTCACCGACGAGCAGTACTTC. The rearrangement uses TRBV18 and TRBJ2-7; no clear D. Germline V gives CDR1 KGHSH, CDR2 LQKENI. This CDR3 spans 13 amino acids. Trimming took 1 base from V and 5 from J, leaving 9 bases between them.

The chain combines TRBV5-4 with TRBJ2-6; perhaps TRBD2 as D (5 bases). The CDR3 sequence is 20 residues long. The germline V gene encodes CDR1 SGHNT and CDR2 YYREEE (reference sequence). V dropped 0 bases and J dropped 1 base, with 20 bases sitting between them. CDR3 sequence (DNA): TGTGCCAGCAGCTTGGGTGGAGCCTTTTTCGGGGTATCTGGGGCCAACGTCCTGACTTTC. This encodes CASSLGGAFFGVSGANVLTF.

This clonotype was seen repeatedly, ten times or more. The V and J genes are TRBV7-9 and TRBJ2-7; D gene unclear. The germline gives CDR1 SEHNR, CDR2 FQNEAQ (reference sequence). The CDR3 length is 16 residues. V was pared by 5 bases and J by 4 bases, with 21 bases between. The CDR3 spells CASSRTDGYQLYEQYF. CDR3 DNA sequence: TGTGCCAGCAGCCGAACCGACGGATACCAACTTTACGAGCAGTACTTC. Using reference TRBV7-9 and TRBJ2-7 for the parts outside the CDR3, the full variable domain is DTGVSQNPRHKITKRGQNVTFRCDPISEHNRLYWYRQTLGQGPEFLTYFQNEAQLEKSRLLSDRFSAERPKGSFSTLEIQRTEQGDSAMYLCASSRTDGYQLYEQYFGPGTRLTVT.

This clonotype turned up a few times. V gene TRBV2 combines with J gene TRBJ2-1; D call uncertain. The germline CDR1 and CDR2 sequences are SNHLY and FYNNEI. The CDR3 consists of 14 residues. Trimming removed 6 bases at V and 6 bases at J, with 15 bases between. The chain's CDR3 is CASSGPPSPNEQFF. CDR3 DNA: TGTGCCAGCAGCGGGCCCCCTTCCCCCAATGAGCAGTTCTTC.

This clonotype was recorded a few times. Here the CDR3 DNA reads TGTGCCACCAGCAGAGGCAGGTTTGGAGAGACCCAGTACTTC. Translated, it gives CATSRGRFGETQYF. The chain employs TRBV15 and TRBJ2-5; unclear D gene. The CDR3 has 14 residues. V was clipped by 1 base and J by 4 bases, with 10 bases between them. The germline CDR1 and CDR2 sequences are LNHNV and YYDKDF (reference sequence). Complete variable domain (other parts from reference TRBV15 and TRBJ2-5): DAMVIQNPRYQVTQFGKPVTLSCSQTLNHNVMYWYQQKSSQAPKLLFHYYDKDFNNEADTPDNFQSRRPNTSFCFLDIRSPGLGDTAMYLCATSRGRFGETQYFGPGTRLLVL.

This clonotype occurred many times. The chain joins TRBV4-3 to TRBJ2-2; D is unresolved. The CDR3 contains 19 residues. The V and J ends lost 0 bases and 1 base respectively, with 18 bases between them. Germline-derived CDR1 and CDR2 are LGHNA and YSLEER. DNA for the CDR3: TGCGCCAGCAGCCAAGAGGCAAGGGTTTTGCCAGGGAACACCGGGGAGCTGTTTTTT. Its protein is CASSQEARVLPGNTGELFF.